The rows below give T cell receptor beta chains drawn from one sample of a study of OX40 agonist ivuxolimab in advanced cancers. TCRdb keeps only in-frame clones here, not all; method: immunoSEQ multiplex PCR. The sample includes about 77,000 clones, around 87% of them seen just once. The starting material was CD4+ or CD8+ T cells sorted from blood, obtained in a trial of the OX40 agonist ivuxolimab. All receptors come from an adult with an advanced solid tumor such as melanoma, head and neck, liver or kidney cancer. CDR3s include the opening cysteine and the closing phenylalanine or tryptophan. Fields, in order: CDR3 length, J gene, V gene, CDR3 protein.

15 | TRBJ1-5 | TRBV2 | CASSEFRYSNQPQHF
14 | TRBJ2-7 | TRBV5-1 | CASSPGDQYYEQYF
14 | TRBJ1-4 | TRBV5-1 | CASSLVGLGEKLFF
16 | TRBJ2-7 | TRBV18 | CASSPQTSTGGDEQYF
15 | . | TRBV7-8 | CASSSRRAGFDEQYF
15 | TRBJ2-3 | TRBV7-8 | CASSLSFLAGDTQYF
14 | TRBJ1-2 | TRBV28 | CASSSGNRGYGYTF
13 | TRBJ1-1 | TRBV2 | CASRVTVNTEAFF
14 | TRBJ2-5 | TRBV2 | CASSEGTRGTTQYF
13 | TRBJ1-2 | TRBV5-1 | CASSLAANYGYTF
16 | TRBJ2-2 | TRBV5-4 | CASSFWTSGFPGELFF
15 | TRBJ1-5 | TRBV19 | CASSLRQGSNQPQHF
16 | TRBJ1-3 | TRBV18 | CASSPPSSRAGNTIYF
17 | TRBJ1-2 | TRBV28 | CASRTPGGGGWSYGYTF
15 | TRBJ2-1 | TRBV4-3 | CASSQEFTGVNEQFF
15 | TRBJ1-1 | TRBV30 | CAWMVGGVFKTEAFF
14 | TRBJ2-1 | TRBV19 | CASSIVVEWGEQFF
14 | TRBJ2-7 | TRBV27 | CASSFVGQGHEQYF
14 | TRBJ2-1 | TRBV7-2 | CASSGTGRYNEQFF
16 | TRBJ1-2 | TRBV7-8 | CASSIRTGTGLYGYTF
17 | TRBJ2-3 | TRBV9 | CASSPQQGARGTDTQYF
11 | TRBJ2-3 | TRBV19 | CASSTTNAQYF
12 | TRBJ2-7 | TRBV28 | CASSLSWYEQYF
16 | TRBJ2-1 | TRBV30 | CAWSFSRTSGSDEQFF
16 | TRBJ2-1 | TRBV7-9 | CASSPSGESSYNEQFF
14 | TRBJ2-7 | TRBV5-1 | CASSYGSGSYEQYF
16 | TRBJ2-7 | TRBV30 | CAWMRRVGRAIYEQYF
15 | TRBJ2-5 | TRBV11-1 | CASSPKDRGDETQYF
15 | TRBJ2-1 | TRBV4-1 | CASSQGVGGPNEQFF
13 | TRBJ1-5 | TRBV25-1 | CASRKSSNQPQHF
15 | TRBJ2-1 | TRBV25-1 | CASSDWLALYNEQFF
14 | TRBJ1-5 | TRBV5-1 | CASSPDRRDQPQHF
15 | TRBJ1-2 | TRBV6-5 | CASSSNLGTGWGYTF
13 | TRBJ1-2 | TRBV10-3 | CAIRDGGSDGYTF
15 | TRBJ2-3 | TRBV9 | CASSVATGRSYTQYF
15 | TRBJ2-1 | TRBV5-1 | CASSLAGTEYNEQFF
18 | TRBJ2-7 | TRBV11-2 | CASSFSAPLAGVSDEQYF
13 | TRBJ1-2 | TRBV5-1 | CASSRSAANGYTF
13 | TRBJ1-1 | TRBV7-3 | CASSLMGETEAFF
14 | TRBJ2-1 | TRBV19 | CASSFGRSHNEQFF
14 | TRBJ1-3 | TRBV5-1 | CASSLGQIGNTIYF
15 | TRBJ1-5 | TRBV15 | CATSRDLDEWKPQHF
16 | TRBJ2-1 | TRBV6-6 | CASRNRGLAGYNEQFF
16 | TRBJ2-2 | TRBV9 | CASSAGRGLNTGELFF
13 | TRBJ1-1 | TRBV21-1 | CASTSTENTEAFF
14 | TRBJ1-3 | TRBV7-7 | CASSPAGSGNTIYF
12 | TRBJ1-2 | TRBV5-4 | CASSLRGSGYTF
16 | TRBJ1-5 | TRBV6-6 | CASSPRTGGSNQPQHF
14 | TRBJ1-2 | TRBV9 | CASSSRQARYGYTF
18 | TRBJ2-7 | TRBV11-2 | CASSLEGHAGVRNGEQYF
12 | TRBJ1-5 | TRBV6-1 | CASRPAGQPQHF
16 | TRBJ2-2 | TRBV18 | CASSTRLAGTEGELFF
18 | TRBJ2-5 | TRBV9 | CASSPIQIYSGSEQTQYF
14 | TRBJ2-1 | TRBV7-9 | CASSLASGPAKQFF